The T cell receptor (beta chain) under discussion was sequenced for a study of a mutant IDH1 vaccine in newly diagnosed glioma. Regarding time point: week 47, end of study. Each dose of the vaccine consisted of 300 ug of mutant IDH1 20-mer peptide, with topical imiquimod. After removal of 5 bases from V and 1 base from J, the junction contained 11 bases not matched to a gene. The germline gives CDR1 LNHDA, CDR2 SQIVND (reference sequence). This CDR3 has 16 amino acids. To note about this clone: Its specificity is unknown.

Profiled with immunoSEQ multiplex PCR; TCRdb holds only in-frame clones, not every one. The sample holds under 45,000 clones, approximately 80% seen once. The material sequenced was PBMCs, taken from a glioma patient whose treatment included an IDH1 peptide vaccine. The receptor comes from a man aged 18 to 29 with glioma. Some clones in this sample may be carry-over from other donors' samples. The chain has TRBV19 and TRBJ2-7; 7 bases line up with TRBD1. As DNA, the CDR3 is TGTGCCAGTAGTTCCCCCGGACAGGAATCGTCCTACGAGCAGTACTTC. Residues: CASSSPGQESSYEQYF.